This is a list of T cell receptor beta chains from one sample in a study of T cell responses to AZD1222 COVID-19 vaccine. The protocol was immunoSEQ multiplex PCR, while the TCRdb copy is restricted to in-frame clones and leaves out a portion. The sample yields about 150,000 clones, roughly nine tenths seen once. The sequences come from peripheral blood, collected 28 days after the second AZD1222 dose. The source is an adult who received the AZD1222 COVID-19 vaccine. Each CDR3 is given with its conserved first and last residue. The D gene is left open where the match is weak. Clone size appears in some rows only: once, few, many, or a class for an expanded clone.

abundance,j_gene,v_gene,len,d_gene,CDR3aa,CDR3nt
.,TRBJ1-3,TRBV4-2,16,.,CASSQESYGSGNTIYF,TGTGCCAGCAGCCAAGAATCCTACGGCTCTGGAAACACCATATATTTT
.,TRBJ2-6,TRBV28,18,.,CASSLRSLIISGANVLTF,TGTGCCAGCAGTTTGCGGAGCCTTATTATCTCTGGGGCCAACGTCCTGACTTTC
few,TRBJ1-1,TRBV29-1,12,.,CSVAKGGGVAFF,TGCAGCGTTGCGAAAGGGGGAGGTGTAGCTTTCTTT
many,TRBJ1-6,TRBV7-2,14,.,CASSLVRDNSPLHF,TGTGCCAGCAGCTTAGTCCGAGATAATTCACCCCTCCACTTT
.,TRBJ2-3,TRBV9,18,TRBD2,CASSSGTSGSGSTDTQYF,TGTGCCAGCAGCTCCGGGACTAGCGGGAGCGGAAGCACAGATACGCAGTATTTT
.,TRBJ1-5,TRBV2,13,.,CASSGFMNQPQHF,TGTGCCAGCAGTGGGTTTATGAATCAGCCCCAGCATTTT
.,TRBJ1-2,TRBV7-9,12,TRBD1,CATLGQDYGYTF,TGTGCCACGTTGGGACAGGACTATGGCTACACCTTC
.,TRBJ1-2,TRBV27,12,.,CASSPPGGGYTF,TGTGCCAGCAGTCCTCCGGGAGGGGGCTACACCTTC
.,TRBJ2-7,TRBV5-1,15,TRBD1,CASSLDRGRSYEQYF,TGCGCCAGCAGCTTGGACAGGGGGCGATCCTACGAGCAGTACTTC
once,TRBJ2-7,TRBV3-1/TRBV3-2,15,TRBD1,CASTPRSRGLDEQYF,TGTGCCAGCACCCCAAGGAGCAGGGGGTTAGACGAGCAGTACTTC
few,TRBJ2-7,TRBV29-1,15,TRBD2,CSVVALAGGLKEQYF,TGCAGCGTTGTAGCGCTAGCGGGAGGGCTGAAGGAGCAGTACTTC
.,TRBJ1-1,TRBV24-1,14,.,CATRAPGGNTEAFF,TGTGCCACCAGGGCCCCGGGGGGGAACACTGAAGCTTTCTTT
.,TRBJ1-1,TRBV4-3,15,.,CASSQTPRGGTEAFF,TGCGCCAGCAGCCAAACCCCCAGGGGTGGCACTGAAGCTTTCTTT
.,TRBJ1-1,TRBV6-5,14,.,CASTKRGGLSEAFF,TGTGCCAGCACCAAACGGGGGGGGTTGTCTGAAGCTTTCTTT
.,TRBJ1-2,TRBV30,13,.,CAWSVGGDYGYTF,TGTGCCTGGAGTGTTGGAGGGGACTATGGCTACACCTTC
.,TRBJ2-6,TRBV28,13,.,CASRLSGANVLTF,TGTGCCAGCAGGCTCTCCGGGGCCAACGTCCTGACTTTC
.,TRBJ2-1,TRBV24-1,20,TRBD1,CATSDSTGTGVSGTRPLQFF,TGTGCCACCAGTGATAGTACCGGGACAGGGGTATCGGGAACGCGGCCCCTGCAGTTCTTC
.,TRBJ1-3,TRBV6-6,16,TRBD1,CASSRPEGASGNTIYF,TGTGCCAGCAGTCGCCCCGAGGGGGCCTCTGGAAACACCATATATTTT
.,TRBJ1-2,TRBV7-8,14,.,CASSPPGLDYGYTF,TGTGCCAGCAGCCCGCCAGGGCTCGACTATGGCTACACCTTC
.,TRBJ2-5,TRBV15,13,.,CGTARGRLETQYF,TGTGGGACCGCCCGGGGCCGTTTAGAGACCCAGTACTTC
.,TRBJ1-5,TRBV19,16,TRBD1,CASSMVGTGVFQPQHF,TGTGCCAGTAGTATGGTAGGGACAGGGGTGTTTCAGCCCCAGCATTTT
.,TRBJ1-2,TRBV27,13,TRBD1,CASGGRGHRGYTF,TGTGCCAGCGGTGGCAGGGGGCATCGCGGCTACACCTTC
.,TRBJ2-2,TRBV25-1,14,TRBD1,CASDRGSATGELFF,TGTGCCAGCGACAGGGGGTCGGCCACCGGGGAGCTGTTTTTT
.,TRBJ1-1,TRBV19,16,.,CASSIGVGRLHTEAFF,TGTGCCAGTAGTATAGGGGTGGGGCGGTTACACACTGAAGCTTTCTTT
once,TRBJ1-5,TRBV7-2,15,TRBD1,CASSLMAGGYQPQHF,TGTGCCAGCAGCTTAATGGCAGGGGGCTATCAGCCCCAGCATTTT
once,TRBJ2-1,TRBV28,17,.,CASTAPTSVENYNEQFF,TGTGCCAGCACCGCGCCAACTAGTGTGGAGAACTACAATGAGCAGTTCTTC
.,TRBJ1-1,TRBV29-1,12,.,CSTSTMNTEAFF,TGCAGTACCTCTACGATGAACACTGAAGCTTTCTTT
.,TRBJ2-1,TRBV3-1/TRBV3-2,16,.,CASSQGELARGNEQFF,TGTGCCAGCAGCCAAGGGGAACTAGCGAGGGGGAATGAGCAGTTCTTC
few,TRBJ1-2,TRBV7-2,15,TRBD1,CASSWSGQGVSSYTF,TGTGCCAGCAGCTGGTCGGGACAGGGCGTTTCGAGCTACACCTTC
.,TRBJ2-6,TRBV3-1/TRBV3-2,15,.,CASSSHSSGANVLTF,TGTGCCAGCAGCTCTCACAGCTCTGGGGCCAACGTCCTGACTTTC
.,TRBJ2-7,TRBV27,13,TRBD1,CASSLDRGNEQYF,TGTGCCAGCAGTTTGGACAGGGGTAACGAGCAGTACTTC
.,TRBJ1-1,TRBV7-2,14,.,CASSLGRPSTEAFF,TGTGCCAGCAGCCTGGGACGGCCGAGTACTGAAGCTTTCTTT
.,TRBJ1-3,TRBV2,15,.,CASSVGRASGNTIYF,TGTGCCAGCAGTGTTGGCAGGGCGTCTGGAAACACCATATATTTT